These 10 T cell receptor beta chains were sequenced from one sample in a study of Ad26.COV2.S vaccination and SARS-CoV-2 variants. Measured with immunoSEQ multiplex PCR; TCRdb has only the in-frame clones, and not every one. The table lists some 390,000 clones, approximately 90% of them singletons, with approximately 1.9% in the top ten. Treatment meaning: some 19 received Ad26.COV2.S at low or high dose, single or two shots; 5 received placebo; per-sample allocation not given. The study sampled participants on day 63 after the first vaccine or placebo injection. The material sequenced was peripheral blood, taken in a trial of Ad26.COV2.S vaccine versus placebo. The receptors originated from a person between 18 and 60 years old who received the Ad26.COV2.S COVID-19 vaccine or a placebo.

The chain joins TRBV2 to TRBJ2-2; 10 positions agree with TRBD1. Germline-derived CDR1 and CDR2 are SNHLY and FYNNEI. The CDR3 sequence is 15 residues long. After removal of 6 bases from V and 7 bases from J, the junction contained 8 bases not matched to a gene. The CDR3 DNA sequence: TGTGCCAGCAGGGACAGGGGGTCGTTTAGCGGGGAGCTGTTTTTT. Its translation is CASRDRGSFSGELFF.

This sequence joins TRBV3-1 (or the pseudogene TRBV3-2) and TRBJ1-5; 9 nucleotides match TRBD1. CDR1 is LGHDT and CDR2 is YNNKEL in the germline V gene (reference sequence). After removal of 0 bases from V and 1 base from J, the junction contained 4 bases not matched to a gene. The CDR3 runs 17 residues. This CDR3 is CASSQETGGWSNQPQHF. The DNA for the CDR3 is TGTGCCAGCAGCCAAGAAACAGGGGGCTGGAGCAATCAGCCCCAGCATTTT.

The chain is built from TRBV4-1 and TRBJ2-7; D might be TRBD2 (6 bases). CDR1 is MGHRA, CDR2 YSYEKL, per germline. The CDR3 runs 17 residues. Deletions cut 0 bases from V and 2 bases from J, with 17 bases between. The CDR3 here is CASSQDRRGSHPYEQYF. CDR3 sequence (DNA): TGCGCCAGCAGCCAAGACCGTCGGGGGAGCCATCCCTACGAGCAGTACTTC.

The CDR3 sequence is CASSSQTGAYETQYF. The CDR3 bases are TGTGCCAGCAGTTCCCAAACAGGGGCATACGAGACCCAGTACTTC. The chain is built from TRBV6-5 and TRBJ2-5; 7 bases map to TRBD1. Germline V gene lookup returns CDR1 MNHEY and CDR2 SVGAGI. The CDR3 is 15 amino acids. V shed 4 bases and J 5 bases; nucleotides not matched to a gene: 10.

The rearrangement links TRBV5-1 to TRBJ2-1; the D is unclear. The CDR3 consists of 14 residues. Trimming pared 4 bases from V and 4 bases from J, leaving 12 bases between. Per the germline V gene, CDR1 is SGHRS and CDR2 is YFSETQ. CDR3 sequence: CASSPGIYYNEQFF. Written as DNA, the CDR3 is TGCGCCAGCAGCCCTGGGATCTATTACAATGAGCAGTTCTTC.

CDR3 DNA sequence: TGTGCCAGCAGCTTTGGGGGTAATGAGCAGTTCTTC. This encodes CASSFGGNEQFF. The J gene is TRBJ2-1, the V gene TRBV5-6; D possibly matches TRBD1 or TRBD2 (5 bases each). The CDR3 has 12 amino acids. From germline, CDR1 is SGHDT and CDR2 YYEEEE. The V end was cut by 2 bases, the J end by 7 bases, with 7 bases between.

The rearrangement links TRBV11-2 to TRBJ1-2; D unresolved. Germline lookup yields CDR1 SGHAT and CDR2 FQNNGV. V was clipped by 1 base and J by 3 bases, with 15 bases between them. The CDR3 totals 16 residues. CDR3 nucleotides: TGTGCCAGCAGCTTAGTCGGGAACTCAAACTACTATGGCTACACCTTC. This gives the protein CASSLVGNSNYYGYTF.

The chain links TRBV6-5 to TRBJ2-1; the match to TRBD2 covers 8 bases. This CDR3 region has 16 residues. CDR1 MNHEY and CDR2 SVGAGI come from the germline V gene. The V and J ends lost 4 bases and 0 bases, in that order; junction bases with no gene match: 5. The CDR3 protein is CASSSGRGVSYNEQFF. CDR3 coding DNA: TGTGCCAGCAGTTCTGGGCGGGGGGTCTCCTACAATGAGCAGTTCTTC.

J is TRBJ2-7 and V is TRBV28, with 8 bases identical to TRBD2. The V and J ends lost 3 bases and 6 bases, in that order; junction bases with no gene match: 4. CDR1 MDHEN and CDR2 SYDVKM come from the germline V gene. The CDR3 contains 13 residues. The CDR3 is CASSFGLAGEQYF. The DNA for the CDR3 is TGTGCCAGCAGTTTTGGGCTAGCGGGCGAGCAGTACTTC.

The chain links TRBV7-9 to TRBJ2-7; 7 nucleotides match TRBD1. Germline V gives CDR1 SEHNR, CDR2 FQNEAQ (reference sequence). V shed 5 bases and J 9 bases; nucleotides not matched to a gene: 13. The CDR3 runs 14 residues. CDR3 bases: TGTGCCAGCAGCCCTAAGGGACAGAACGGTGCGCAGTACTTC. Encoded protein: CASSPKGQNGAQYF.